The sequence of this T cell receptor beta chain was determined in a study of radiation and T cells in renal cell carcinoma. Overall study findings and caveats: From baseline, blood top tumor clonotypes peaked at 2 weeks post-radiation. Baseline intratumoral clonotype presence is unknown without pretreatment biopsies.

Time point indicated: blood 2 weeks post-SBRT. Indicated treatment: 15 Gy SBRT to primary tumor, nephrectomy 4 weeks later. Serial blood draws occurred at baseline and 2 and 4 weeks post-SBRT. The patient's renal cell carcinoma had clear cell pathology. CDR1 MNHEY and CDR2 SVGAGI come from the germline V gene. V lost 7 bases and J lost 2, with 11 bases in between. The CDR3 contains 13 residues. Sequenced by immunoSEQ multiplex PCR; TCRdb stores in-frame clones only, minus some. Of tens of thousands of clones in the sample, 80% are singletons; the top ten hold around 31%. Comments on this clone: Its antigen is as yet unknown.

The sample in question was blood, obtained from a patient whose treatment included radiotherapy and nephrectomy. This receptor was taken from a woman aged 70-85 years with renal cell carcinoma. This sequence joins TRBV6-5 and TRBJ1-2; D gene unclear. The CDR3 loop is CASTPGGNYGYTF. The CDR3 DNA reads as TGTGCCAGCACCCCCGGTGGAAACTATGGCTACACCTTC.